One sample yielded the 15 T cell receptor beta chains listed below, sequenced in a study of cytomegalovirus exposure and HLA in healthy donors. A multiplex PCR was run with 60 Vbeta primers and 13 Jbeta primers. TCRdb keeps only in-frame clones here, not all; method: immunoSEQ multiplex PCR. The table for this sample gives some 130,000 clones. Sequenced: PBMCs. The receptors shown here come from a woman aged 40 to 49 in good health and CMV-seropositive.

The genes are TRBV2 and TRBJ2-1; TRBD2 agrees at 15 bases. The germline CDR1 and CDR2 sequences are SNHLY and FYNNEI. This CDR3 spans 19 amino acids. With V trimmed by 8 bases and J by 7 bases, 18 bases remained unmatched. The DNA for the CDR3 is TGTGCCAGCTATCCCACTCGGACAGCAGGACTAGCGGGAGGGAATGAGCAGTTCTTC. Its translation is CASYPTRTAGLAGGNEQFF.

The chain employs TRBV29-1 and TRBJ1-1; D remains unclear. V lost 4 bases and J 1 base, leaving 10 bases between the germline ends. The CDR3 length is 13 residues. Germline V gene lookup returns CDR1 SQVTM and CDR2 ANQGSEA. The CDR3 DNA reads as TGCAGCGTTGCTGAAACACGGAACACTGAAGCTTTCTTT. This encodes CSVAETRNTEAFF.

A remark on this clone: The junction departs from germline at one end; a sequencing error may be responsible. J is TRBJ1-1 and V is TRBV30, with TRBD1 identical over 7 bases. CDR3 length equals 13 residues. Germline CDR1 GTSNPN, CDR2 SVGIG (reference sequence). The CDR3: CARSVTGDTEAFF. DNA of the CDR3: TGTGCCCGGAGTGTCACAGGGGACACTGAAGCTTTCTTT.

The V and J genes are TRBV10-1 and TRBJ2-3; 11 bases are shared with TRBD2. CDR1 is WNHNN and CDR2 is SYGVQD in the germline V gene (reference sequence). V was clipped by 1 base and J by 0 bases; unmatched bases: 12. The CDR3 has 20 residues. For the CDR3, the DNA is TGCGCCAGCAGTGAGTTTCCTAGCGGGAGGTTTCGGATTAGCACAGATACGCAGTATTTT. Encoded protein: CASSEFPSGRFRISTDTQYF.

The J gene is TRBJ2-7, the V gene TRBV7-2; 7 nucleotides line up with TRBD1. V lost 5 bases to trimming and J lost 7 bases; unmatched junction nucleotides: 11. The CDR3 spans 14 residues. Germline values: CDR1 SGHTA, CDR2 FQGNSA. This chain's CDR3 is CASSHSSGTVEQYF. For the CDR3, the DNA is TGTGCCAGCAGCCATTCATCCGGGACAGTTGAGCAGTACTTC.

This sequence joins TRBV27 and TRBJ2-2, with TRBD1 matching over 7 bases. The CDR3 runs 12 residues. Germline assignment: CDR1 MNHEY and CDR2 SMNVEV (reference sequence). The trim removed 8 bases at V and 8 bases at J, leaving 5 bases unmatched. CDR3 coding DNA: TGTGCCAGCCGCAGGGGGTCTGGGGAGCTGTTTTTT. Its protein product is CASRRGSGELFF.

The rearrangement links TRBV6-5 to TRBJ2-1; D is unclear. V was shortened by 6 bases and J by 0 bases, with 9 bases between the two germline ends. CDR1 and CDR2 from the germline V gene are MNHEY and SVGAGI. The CDR3 spans 14 residues. CDR3 residues: CASRTQTSYNEQFF. The CDR3 DNA reads as TGTGCCAGCAGAACACAAACCTCCTACAATGAGCAGTTCTTC.

The rearrangement joins TRBV28 to TRBJ1-2, with D perhaps matching TRBD1 (5 bases). V gave up 4 bases and J gave up 4 bases, with 13 bases separating them. Germline assignment: CDR1 MDHEN and CDR2 SYDVKM. This CDR3 comprises 14 residues. DNA for the CDR3: TGTGCCAGCAGTTCCCATCGACAGTCCTATGGCTACACCTTC. Residues: CASSSHRQSYGYTF.

The chain is built from TRBV10-3 and TRBJ1-2, with 9 bases identical to TRBD1. The ends lost 6 bases at V and 1 base at J; junction bases unmatched: 3. Germline CDR1 and CDR2: ENHRY and SYGVKD. This CDR3 is 14 amino acids long. CDR3 sequence reads: CAIRRQGVNYGYTF. The CDR3 DNA follows: TGTGCCATCAGGCGACAGGGGGTTAACTATGGCTACACCTTC.

V usage is TRBV9 and J usage is TRBJ1-5, with a possible D match to TRBD1 (6 bases). The ends were cut back, 4 bases at V and 3 bases at J, with 14 bases in the middle. Germline-derived CDR1 and CDR2 are SGDLS and YYNGEE. This CDR3 is 15 amino acids long. CDR3 in amino acids: CASSYDGTINQPQHF. DNA for the CDR3: TGTGCCAGCAGCTACGACGGGACAATCAATCAGCCCCAGCATTTT.

This chain connects TRBV7-8 to TRBJ2-4; a weak D match, TRBD2 (6 bases). This CDR3 is built from 12 residues. Germline values: CDR1 SGHVS, CDR2 FQNEAQ. Trimming took 1 base from V and 11 from J, leaving 9 bases between them. CDR3 loop: CASSLVGGLQYF. DNA of the CDR3: TGTGCCAGCAGCTTAGTGGGAGGCCTTCAGTACTTC.

The rearrangement uses TRBV19 and TRBJ2-1, with 8 bases fitting TRBD2. The CDR3 covers 16 residues. Germline V gene lookup returns CDR1 LNHDA and CDR2 SQIVND (reference sequence). The J segment lost 9 bases and the V segment lost 1 base, leaving 11 bases of the junction unmatched. As DNA, the CDR3 is TGTGCCAGTAGTATAGGGACGAGCGGGAGTAGGGGTGAGCAGTTCTTC. Its translation: CASSIGTSGSRGEQFF.

The rearrangement links TRBV9 to TRBJ2-2; a weak D match, TRBD1 (6 bases). The CDR3 is 15 residues long. V was shortened by 0 bases and J by 1 base, with 7 bases between the two germline ends. Per the germline V gene, CDR1 is SGDLS and CDR2 is YYNGEE. The CDR3 spells CASSVADRNTGELFF. DNA of the CDR3: TGTGCCAGCAGCGTAGCGGACAGGAACACCGGGGAGCTGTTTTTT.

The V gene is TRBV10-3, the J gene TRBJ1-6, with D unclear. The CDR3 is 15 amino acids. From germline, CDR1 is ENHRY and CDR2 SYGVKD. The germline V and J ends were trimmed by 4 bases and 7 bases, with 14 bases remaining between them. CDR3 residues: CAISARLRENSPLHF. The CDR3 bases are TGTGCCATCAGTGCGAGGTTGCGTGAGAATTCACCCCTCCACTTT.

V usage is TRBV28 and J usage is TRBJ1-5; D remains unclear. The CDR3 covers 12 residues. V gave up 7 bases and J gave up 3 bases, with 7 bases separating them. Germline V CDR1 and CDR2: MDHEN, SYDVKM. CDR3 in amino acids: CASTDINQPQHF. The CDR3 region has the DNA TGTGCCAGCACAGATATCAATCAGCCCCAGCATTTT.